This T cell receptor beta chain comes out of a study of T cells in narcolepsy. The overall study: Patients with NT1 or NT2 and healthy control donors were enrolled.

Method: immunoSEQ multiplex PCR; TCRdb's copy keeps in-frame clones and lacks some. The sample records fewer than 30,000 clones, roughly 80% being singletons. Remarks on this clone: Its specificity is not known.

CDR1 and CDR2 from the germline V gene are MNHEY and SMNVEV (reference sequence). The CDR3 contains 17 residues. Unmatched junction bases numbered 13, after V lost 5 bases and J lost 3 bases. Study-wide results and caveats: In some patient and control memory CD4+ samples, autoreactive clones were absent. Same-patient CSF and blood CD4+ T cell clonotypes included HCRT-specific and TRIB2-specific autoreactive ones.

This rearrangement joins TRBV27 to TRBJ2-7; the match to TRBD1 covers 10 bases. The TCR sequence derives from a human donor with narcolepsy. Input material: CD45RA- memory CD4+ T cells from PBMCs. CDR3 region: CASSLTPGTGVIYEQYF. CDR3 coding DNA: TGTGCCAGCAGTCTCACCCCCGGGACAGGGGTTATCTACGAGCAGTACTTC.